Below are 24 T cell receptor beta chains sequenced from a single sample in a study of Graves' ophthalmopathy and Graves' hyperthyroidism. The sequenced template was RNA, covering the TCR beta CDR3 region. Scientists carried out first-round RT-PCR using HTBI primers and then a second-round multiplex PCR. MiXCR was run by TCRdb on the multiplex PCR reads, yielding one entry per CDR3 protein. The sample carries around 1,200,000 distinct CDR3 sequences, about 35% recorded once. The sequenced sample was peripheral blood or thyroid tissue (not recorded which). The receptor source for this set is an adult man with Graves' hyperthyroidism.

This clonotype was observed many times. The CDR3 is CASRTGQGGHYEQYF. CDR3 DNA: TGTGCCAGTAGAACAGGACAGGGAGGCCACTACGAGCAGTACTTC. V gene TRBV19 combines with J gene TRBJ2-7, with 8 bases that match TRBD1. The CDR3 totals 15 residues. Germline loops: CDR1 LNHDA, CDR2 SQIVND (reference sequence). J lost 3 bases, V lost 6 bases, and 10 bases had no gene match.

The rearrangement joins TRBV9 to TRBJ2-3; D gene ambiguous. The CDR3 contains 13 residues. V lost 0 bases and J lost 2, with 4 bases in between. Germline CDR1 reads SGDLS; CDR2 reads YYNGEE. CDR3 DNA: TGTGCCAGCAGCGTAGAGTCCACAGATACGCAGTATTTT. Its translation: CASSVESTDTQYF.

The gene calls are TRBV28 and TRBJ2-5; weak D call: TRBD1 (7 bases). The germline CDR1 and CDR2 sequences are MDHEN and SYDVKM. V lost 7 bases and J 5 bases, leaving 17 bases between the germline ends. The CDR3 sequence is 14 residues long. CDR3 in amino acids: CASNQGGPFETQYF. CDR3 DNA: TGTGCCAGCAATCAGGGGGGTCCTTTTGAGACCCAGTACTTC.

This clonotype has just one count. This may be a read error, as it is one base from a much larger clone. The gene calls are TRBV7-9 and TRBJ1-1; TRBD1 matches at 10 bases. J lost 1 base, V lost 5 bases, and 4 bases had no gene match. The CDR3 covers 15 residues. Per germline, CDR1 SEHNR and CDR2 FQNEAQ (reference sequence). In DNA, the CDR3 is TGTGCCAGCAGCGCCAGACAGGGGGCGAACACTGAAGCTTTCTTT. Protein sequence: CASSARQGANTEAFF.

DNA of the CDR3: TGTGCCATCAGTGACGTTGGGGACCAAGGTGGTTCACCCCTCCACTTT. It specifies CAISDVGDQGGSPLHF. The chain is built from TRBV10-3 and TRBJ1-6; D may be TRBD1 (5 bases). The CDR3 loop spans 16 amino acids. Deletions cut 3 bases from V and 9 bases from J, with 18 bases between. The germline gives CDR1 ENHRY, CDR2 SYGVKD.

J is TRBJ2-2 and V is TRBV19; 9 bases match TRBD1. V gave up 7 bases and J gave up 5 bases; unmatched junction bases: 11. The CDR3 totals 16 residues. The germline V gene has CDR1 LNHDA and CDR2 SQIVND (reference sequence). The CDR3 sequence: CASTIRQGVRTGELFF. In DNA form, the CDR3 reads TGTGCCAGTACCATCCGACAGGGGGTTCGGACCGGGGAGCTGTTTTTT.

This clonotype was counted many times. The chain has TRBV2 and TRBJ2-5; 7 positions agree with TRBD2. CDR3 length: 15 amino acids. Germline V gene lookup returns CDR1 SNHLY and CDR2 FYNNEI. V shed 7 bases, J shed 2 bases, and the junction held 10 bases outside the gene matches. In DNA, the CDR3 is TGTGCCAGCACTCGTGGAACTAGCGCACAAGAGACCCAGTACTTC. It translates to CASTRGTSAQETQYF.

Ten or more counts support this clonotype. The CDR3 here is CASSMKSSYEQYF. DNA of the CDR3: TGTGCCAGTAGTATGAAGTCTTCCTACGAGCAGTACTTC. The V gene is TRBV19, the J gene TRBJ2-7; D gene uncertain. Germline CDR1 and CDR2: LNHDA and SQIVND (reference sequence). V was trimmed by 3 bases and J by 1 base, leaving 7 bases between them. This CDR3 region has 13 residues.

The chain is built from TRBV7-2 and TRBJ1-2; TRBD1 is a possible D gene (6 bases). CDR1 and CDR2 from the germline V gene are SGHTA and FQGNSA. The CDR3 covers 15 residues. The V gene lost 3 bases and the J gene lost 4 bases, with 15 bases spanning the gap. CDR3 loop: CASSLGIGQLYGYTF. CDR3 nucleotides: TGTGCCAGCAGCTTGGGGATCGGACAGCTCTATGGCTACACCTTC. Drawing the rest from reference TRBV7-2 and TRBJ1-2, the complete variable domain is GAGVSQSPSNKVTEKGKDVELRCDPISGHTALYWYRQSLGQGLEFLIYFQGNSAPDKSGLPSDRFSAERTGGSVSTLTIQRTQQEDSAVYLCASSLGIGQLYGYTFGSGTRLTVV.

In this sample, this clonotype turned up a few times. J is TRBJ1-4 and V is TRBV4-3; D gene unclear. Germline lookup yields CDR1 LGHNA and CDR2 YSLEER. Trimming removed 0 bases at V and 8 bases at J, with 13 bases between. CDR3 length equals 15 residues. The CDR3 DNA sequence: TGCGCCAGCAGCCAAGATGGCAATCCGAGGGAAAAACTGTTTTTT. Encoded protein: CASSQDGNPREKLFF.

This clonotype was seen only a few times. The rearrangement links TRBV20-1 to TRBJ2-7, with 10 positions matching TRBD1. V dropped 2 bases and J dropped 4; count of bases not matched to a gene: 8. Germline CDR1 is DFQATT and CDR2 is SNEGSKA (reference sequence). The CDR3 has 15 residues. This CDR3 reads CSARIKGQGIYEQYF. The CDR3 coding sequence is TGCAGTGCTAGAATCAAGGGACAGGGGATTTACGAGCAGTACTTC.

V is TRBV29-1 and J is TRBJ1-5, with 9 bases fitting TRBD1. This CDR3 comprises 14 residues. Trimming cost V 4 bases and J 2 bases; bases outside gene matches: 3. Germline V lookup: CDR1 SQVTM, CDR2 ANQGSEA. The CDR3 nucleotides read TGCAGCGTTGCGGGGGACAGGGGCAATCAGCCCCAGCATTTT. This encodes CSVAGDRGNQPQHF. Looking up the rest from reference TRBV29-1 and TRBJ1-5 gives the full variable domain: SAVISQKPSRDICQRGTSLTIQCQVDSQVTMMFWYRQQPGQSLTLIATANQGSEATYESGFVIDKFPISRPNLTFSTLTVSNMSPEDSSIYLCSVAGDRGNQPQHFGDGTRLSIL.

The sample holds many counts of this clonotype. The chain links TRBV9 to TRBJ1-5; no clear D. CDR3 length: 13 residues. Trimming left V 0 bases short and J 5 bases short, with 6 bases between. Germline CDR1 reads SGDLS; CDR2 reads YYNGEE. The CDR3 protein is CASSVATDQPQHF. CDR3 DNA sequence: TGTGCCAGCAGCGTAGCAACCGATCAGCCCCAGCATTTT.

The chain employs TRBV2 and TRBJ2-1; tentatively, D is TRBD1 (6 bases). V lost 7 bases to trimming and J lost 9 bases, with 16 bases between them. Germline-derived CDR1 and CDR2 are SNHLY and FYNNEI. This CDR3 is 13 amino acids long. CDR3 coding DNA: TGTGCCAGCACAGGGGCCTCTGTGGGTGAGCAGTTCTTC. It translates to CASTGASVGEQFF.

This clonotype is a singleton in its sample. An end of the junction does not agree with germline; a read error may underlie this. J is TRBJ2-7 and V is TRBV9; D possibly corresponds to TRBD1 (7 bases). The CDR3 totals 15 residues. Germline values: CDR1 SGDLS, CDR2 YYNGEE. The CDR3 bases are TGTGCCCGCAGCGTGGGTCCAGGGGGGTCCTACGAGCAGTACTTC. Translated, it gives CARSVGPGGSYEQYF. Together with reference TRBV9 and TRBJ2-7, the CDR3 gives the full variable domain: DSGVTQTPKHLITATGQRVTLRCSPRSGDLSVYWYQQSLDQGLQFLIQYYNGEERAKGNILERFSAQQFPDLHSELNLSSLELGDSALYFCARSVGPGGSYEQYFGPGTRLTVT.

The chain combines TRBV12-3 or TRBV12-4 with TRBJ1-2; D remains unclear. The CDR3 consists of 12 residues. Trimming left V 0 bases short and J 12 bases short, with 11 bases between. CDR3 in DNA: TGTGCCAGCAGTTTAGCGCGCGGTGATCACACCTTC. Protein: CASSLARGDHTF.

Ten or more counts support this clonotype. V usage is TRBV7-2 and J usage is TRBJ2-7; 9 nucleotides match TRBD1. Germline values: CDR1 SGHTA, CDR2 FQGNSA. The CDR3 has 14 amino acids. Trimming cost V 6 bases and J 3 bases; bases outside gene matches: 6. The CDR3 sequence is CASSTGGSSYEQYF. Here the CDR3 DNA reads TGTGCCAGCAGTACAGGGGGCTCTAGCTACGAGCAGTACTTC.

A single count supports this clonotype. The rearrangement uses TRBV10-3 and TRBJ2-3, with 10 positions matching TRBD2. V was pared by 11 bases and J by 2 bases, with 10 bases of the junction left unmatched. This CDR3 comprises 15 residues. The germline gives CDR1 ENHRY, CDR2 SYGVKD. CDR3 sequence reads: CALASGRDLTDTQYF. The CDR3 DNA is TGTGCCCTCGCTAGCGGGAGAGACCTCACAGATACGCAGTATTTT.

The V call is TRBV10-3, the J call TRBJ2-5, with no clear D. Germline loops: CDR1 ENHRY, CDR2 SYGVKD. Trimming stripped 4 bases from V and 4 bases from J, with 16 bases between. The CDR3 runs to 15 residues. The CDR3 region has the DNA TGTGCCATCAGTGGGGAACAGAGCGACGGAGAGACCCAGTACTTC. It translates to CAISGEQSDGETQYF.

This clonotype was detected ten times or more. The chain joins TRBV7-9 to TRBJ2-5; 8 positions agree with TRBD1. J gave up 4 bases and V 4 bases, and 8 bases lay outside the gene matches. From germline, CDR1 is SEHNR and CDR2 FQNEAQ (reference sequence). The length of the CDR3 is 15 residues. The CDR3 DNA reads TGTGCCAGCAGCTACTCCGACAGGGGAAGAGAGACCCAGTACTTC. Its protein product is CASSYSDRGRETQYF. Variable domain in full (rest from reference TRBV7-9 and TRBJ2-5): DTGVSQNPRHKITKRGQNVTFRCDPISEHNRLYWYRQTLGQGPEFLTYFQNEAQLEKSRLLSDRFSAERPKGSFSTLEIQRTEQGDSAMYLCASSYSDRGRETQYFGPGTRLLVL.

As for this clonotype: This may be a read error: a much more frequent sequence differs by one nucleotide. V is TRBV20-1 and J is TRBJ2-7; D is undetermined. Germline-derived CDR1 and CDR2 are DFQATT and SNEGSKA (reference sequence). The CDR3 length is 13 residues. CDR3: CSAMSQNAYEQHF. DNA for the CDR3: TGCAGTGCTATGTCCCAGAACGCCTACGAGCAGCACTTC.

CDR3 nucleotides: TGCAGTGCTAGAGATCGGGGGACAGGGAAAGAGACCCAGTACTTC. Translation gives CSARDRGTGKETQYF. The chain couples TRBV20-1 to TRBJ2-5; 9 nucleotides align to TRBD1. V lost 0 bases, J lost 3 bases, and 5 bases stayed unmatched. Germline V lookup: CDR1 DFQATT, CDR2 SNEGSKA (reference sequence). This CDR3 has 15 residues.

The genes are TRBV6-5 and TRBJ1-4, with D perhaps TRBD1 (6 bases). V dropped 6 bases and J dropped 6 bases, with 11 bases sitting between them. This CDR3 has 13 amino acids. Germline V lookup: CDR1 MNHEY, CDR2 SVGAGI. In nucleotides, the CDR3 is TGTGCCAGCAGAACGCCAGGGGATGAAAAACTGTTTTTT. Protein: CASRTPGDEKLFF.

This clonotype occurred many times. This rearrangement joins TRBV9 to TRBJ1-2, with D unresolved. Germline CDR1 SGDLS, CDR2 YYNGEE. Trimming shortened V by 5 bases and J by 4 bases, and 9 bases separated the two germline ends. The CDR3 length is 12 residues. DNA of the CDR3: TGTGCCAGCAGAGCTTCGGGCTATGGCTACACCTTC. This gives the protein CASRASGYGYTF.